The following is a TCR beta chain sequence with its context. Antigen unknown. The source of the sample is a study of breast tumors, draining lymph nodes, adjacent tissues. General study findings and limits: Compared with lymph nodes, tumors were less diverse; compared with nontumor tissue, more.

Breast cancer patients provided tissue from their axillary draining lymph nodes. MiXCR, applied by TCRdb to the multiplex PCR reads, yields one record per CDR3 protein. The sample holds about 140,000 distinct CDR3 sequences; about 31% are singletons and the top ten take about 2.3%. Sequenced sample: axillary lymph node tissue. The sequence was obtained from a female donor with breast cancer. Some clones in this sample may be carry-over from other donors' samples.

The chain's CDR3 is CASSLGTGETGETQYF. DNA of the CDR3: TGTGCCAGCAGCCTGGGGACAGGGGAGACCGGGGAGACCCAGTACTTC. This sequence joins TRBV13 and TRBJ2-5, with TRBD1 identical over 10 bases. Germline trimming cut 5 bases from V and 5 bases from J; bases unmatched to any gene: 11. The CDR3 runs to 16 residues. The germline CDR1 and CDR2 sequences are PRHDT and FYEKMQ (reference sequence).